A selection of T cell receptor beta chains follows, all from one sample in a study of graft-versus-host responses after intestinal transplantation. Antigens for these TCRs are unknown. Using immunoSEQ multiplex PCR, the repertoire was profiled, and TCRdb retains in-frame clones only, with some absent. The data hold approximately 49,000 clones, with 85% to 95% observed a single time. The sample in question was unstimulated CD8+ T cells sorted from spleen or lymph node cells, obtained before transplant. The receptor source for this set is a human donor who was the organ donor for an intestinal transplant. The conserved cysteine and the conserved F or W are not part of the CDR3 here.

v_call: TRBV5-1
j_call: TRBJ2-7
cdr3_aa: ASSAGTVSYEQY

v_call: TRBV11-1
j_call: TRBJ2-5
cdr3_aa: ASSLFLAGGYQETQY

v_call: TRBV28
j_call: TRBJ2-7
cdr3_aa: ASGGRTTYEQY

v_call: TRBV7-9
j_call: TRBJ2-5
cdr3_aa: ASSSPGPGETQY

v_call: TRBV27
j_call: TRBJ2-3
cdr3_aa: ASSWIGLAGATDTQY

v_call: TRBV4-1
j_call: TRBJ2-7
cdr3_aa: ASSQVGTSGGRGYEQY

v_call: TRBV6-1
j_call: TRBJ1-1
cdr3_aa: ASTPLLNTEAF

v_call: TRBV29-1
j_call: TRBJ2-1
cdr3_aa: SVVRGPGNEQF

v_call: TRBV9
j_call: TRBJ2-3
cdr3_aa: ASSVEGGAGLL

v_call: TRBV11-1
j_call: TRBJ2-5
cdr3_aa: ASSLAAGDSQETQY

v_call: TRBV27
j_call: TRBJ2-7
cdr3_aa: ASSFQGAREQY

v_call: TRBV10-3
j_call: TRBJ2-1
cdr3_aa: AITSPGLNSYNEQF

v_call: TRBV27
j_call: TRBJ2-7
cdr3_aa: ASSWAGRRGEQY

v_call: TRBV13
j_call: TRBJ2-7
cdr3_aa: ASSTRQGSVGSYEQY

v_call: TRBV28
j_call: TRBJ1-2
cdr3_aa: ASSFNLANYGYT

v_call: TRBV9
j_call: TRBJ2-7
cdr3_aa: ASSPGSSYEQY

v_call: TRBV19
j_call: TRBJ2-7
cdr3_aa: ASSPGQGRYEQY

v_call: TRBV4-2
j_call: TRBJ2-1
cdr3_aa: ASSQDPQSSSYNEQF

v_call: TRBV5-1
j_call: TRBJ2-5
cdr3_aa: ASSLGQGHRETQY

v_call: TRBV28
j_call: TRBJ1-2
cdr3_aa: ASSFIPGQGSTYGYT